This entry is about one T cell receptor (beta chain). The antigen is undetermined. This entry is derived from a study of T cell repertoires in cytomegalovirus infection. Whole-study context: CMV infection plus the matching HLA type was flagged by public TCR beta signatures.

Findings and limits, study-wide: Dominating the ex vivo response were HLA-C-restricted CMV-specific TCR beta clonotypes.

The germline V gene has CDR1 SGDLS and CDR2 YYNGEE. The CDR3 has 21 residues. Trimming pared 0 bases from V and 2 bases from J, leaving 27 bases between. One entry per CDR3 protein, called by TCRdb with MiXCR from the reads. In the table there are some 220,000 distinct CDR3 sequences, approximately 40% of which are singletons. The TCR comes from a human donor in good health (CMV status not recorded). Some clones in this sample may be carry-over from other donors' samples. The sample consisted of CD8+ T cells from cultured PBMCs, taken from culture after CMV antigen stimulation. V usage is TRBV9 and J usage is TRBJ1-5; the D gene is possibly TRBD1 (5 bases). The CDR3 region is CASSVARRSNRSNTGNQPQHF. Here the CDR3 DNA reads TGTGCCAGCAGCGTAGCTAGGAGGAGTAACAGGTCTAATACCGGCAATCAGCCCCAGCATTTT.